The clone carrying this TCR beta chain has at least ten counts. The antigen remains undetermined. The DNA ends 3 residues before the CDR3 does, and the rest of the CDR3 is filled in from the germline J gene. CDR3 length: 16 residues. Germline loops: CDR1 ENHRY, CDR2 SYGVKD. After removal of 6 bases from V and 0 bases from J, the junction contained 7 bases not matched to a gene. CVID subjects were neither ill nor on immunomodulatory or immunosuppressive medication at sampling. Method: immunoSEQ multiplex PCR; TCRdb's copy keeps in-frame clones and lacks some. The repertoire consists of 35,000 or so clones, none detected only once. This entry comes from a study of T cell clonality in common variable immunodeficiency. Regarding the study as a whole: In common variable immunodeficiency, TCR beta chains reportedly carried fewer deletions and N-nucleotide insertions.

The specimen sequenced was peripheral blood mononuclear cells. This TCR derives from a human donor with common variable immunodeficiency. The chain has TRBV10-3 and TRBJ2-2; 7 positions match TRBD2. The sequenced CDR3 bases are TGTGCCATCAGGGAACTAGCGTCGGCGAACACCGGGGAG. This gives the protein CAIRELASANTGE. The whole CDR3 reads CAIRELASANTGELFF.